These 16 T cell receptor beta chains originate from one sample sequenced in a study of blood T cell repertoires in COVID-19. Only in-frame clones appear in the TCRdb table, and some are missing; sequencing was by immunoSEQ multiplex PCR. The table shows about 210,000 clones, with about 81% occurring only once. The specimen sequenced was peripheral blood. These receptor sequences come from a woman in her 70s with COVID-19, enrolled during active disease.

The CDR3 here is CASSPTSGSANEQFF. DNA for the CDR3: TGCGCCAGCAGTCCGACTAGCGGGAGTGCCAATGAGCAGTTCTTC. The chain carries TRBV5-1 and TRBJ2-1; 12 bases fit TRBD2. Germline lookup yields CDR1 SGHRS and CDR2 YFSETQ. There are 15 residues in the CDR3. Unmatched junction bases numbered 6, after V lost 5 bases and J lost 6 bases.

The CDR3 DNA follows: TGTGCCACCAGTCCAAGGGGCAGTAGAGCCTTCTATGGCTACACCTTC. This translates into CATSPRGSRAFYGYTF. The V and J genes are TRBV24-1 and TRBJ1-2; D may be TRBD1 (5 bases). Trimming pared 6 bases from V and 4 bases from J, leaving 20 bases between. This CDR3 is 16 amino acids long. Germline CDR1 reads KGHDR; CDR2 reads SFDVKD.

The CDR3 DNA reads TGTGCCAGCAGTTTCAAGACAAGCGAAGCTTTCTTT. It translates to CASSFKTSEAFF. This sequence joins TRBV28 and TRBJ1-1, with D unresolved. V was trimmed by 3 bases and J by 8 bases, leaving 10 bases between them. Per germline, CDR1 MDHEN and CDR2 SYDVKM. The CDR3 has 12 residues. Supplemented by reference TRBV28 and TRBJ1-1, the full variable domain reads DVKVTQSSRYLVKRTGEKVFLECVQDMDHENMFWYRQDPGLGLRLIYFSYDVKMKEKGDIPEGYSVSREKKERFSLILESASTNQTSMYLCASSFKTSEAFFGQGTRLTVV.

This rearrangement joins TRBV5-4 to TRBJ2-1; D is perhaps TRBD1 (5 bases). Trimming shortened V by 2 bases and J by 9 bases, and 12 bases separated the two germline ends. The CDR3 totals 13 residues. The V gene's germline CDR1 is SGHNT and CDR2 YYREEE (reference sequence). The DNA of the CDR3 is TGTGCCAGCAGCTTACTCGGACAATTTGAGCAGTTCTTC. Its translation is CASSLLGQFEQFF. The full variable domain, rest sourced from reference TRBV5-4 and TRBJ2-1, is ETGVTQSPTHLIKTRGQQVTLRCSSQSGHNTVSWYQQALGQGPQFIFQYYREEENGRGNFPPRFSGLQFPNYSSELNVNALELDDSALYLCASSLLGQFEQFFGPGTRLTVL.

V gene TRBV3-1 (or the pseudogene TRBV3-2) combines with J gene TRBJ2-3; 10 nucleotides agree with TRBD2. This CDR3 has 18 amino acids. The ends lost 4 bases at V and 5 bases at J; junction bases unmatched: 15. Germline CDR1 reads LGHDT; CDR2 reads YNNKEL (reference sequence). CDR3 in amino acids: CASSRFWGSGRAEDTQYF. The CDR3 DNA reads as TGTGCCAGCAGCCGGTTCTGGGGCAGCGGGAGGGCCGAAGATACGCAGTATTTT.

The table lists this clone with a count of one. The chain joins TRBV7-9 to TRBJ2-7; 9 nucleotides agree with TRBD2. Looked up from germline, CDR1 is SEHNR and CDR2 is FQNEAQ (reference sequence). Losses at the gene ends were 5 bases for V and 3 bases for J; bases not matched to a gene: 11. The CDR3 consists of 16 residues. The DNA for the CDR3 is TGTGCCAGCAGCCATATAGCGGGAGTGCGATACTACGAGCAGTACTTC. Amino acids: CASSHIAGVRYYEQYF.

V gene TRBV10-3 combines with J gene TRBJ1-2; no definite D call. The CDR3 length is 14 residues. CDR1 and CDR2 (germline): ENHRY, SYGVKD. The V and J ends lost 0 bases and 4 bases respectively, with 9 bases between them. CDR3 sequence reads: CAISESGGSYGYTF. The CDR3 DNA reads TGTGCCATCAGTGAGTCGGGAGGATCCTATGGCTACACCTTC.

The V and J genes are TRBV5-5 and TRBJ1-3; 8 bases match TRBD1. The CDR3 has 17 residues. The germline gives CDR1 SGHKS, CDR2 YYEKEE (reference sequence). The trim removed 4 bases at V and 1 base at J, leaving 10 bases unmatched. The CDR3 sequence is CASSASGQAVSGNTIYF. The CDR3 coding sequence is TGTGCCAGCAGCGCGTCGGGACAGGCTGTTTCTGGAAACACCATATATTTT.

V gene TRBV9 combines with J gene TRBJ2-4, with D uncertain. Trimming cost V 3 bases and J 6 bases, with 10 bases left between them. CDR1 and CDR2 from the germline V gene are SGDLS and YYNGEE. There are 13 residues in the CDR3. CDR3 region: CASSGGMGNIQYF. The DNA for the CDR3 is TGTGCCAGCAGCGGAGGCATGGGAAACATTCAGTACTTC.

V is TRBV18 and J is TRBJ2-1, with D perhaps matching TRBD2 (5 bases). The CDR3 is 15 amino acids. Looked up from germline, CDR1 is KGHSH and CDR2 is LQKENI. Trimming removed 2 bases from V and 3 bases from J, with 11 bases in between. As DNA, the CDR3 is TGTGCCAGCTCACCAGTAATAGCGAACTACAATGAGCAGTTCTTC. It specifies CASSPVIANYNEQFF.

This clone was picked up one time. J is TRBJ2-7 and V is TRBV28; a possible D gene is TRBD1 (6 bases). The germline CDR1 and CDR2 sequences are MDHEN and SYDVKM. The CDR3 spans 13 residues. V lost 6 bases, J lost 4 bases, and 13 bases lay in between. The CDR3: CASRTGDRYEQYF. Written as DNA, the CDR3 is TGTGCCAGCAGAACGGGTGACAGGTACGAGCAGTACTTC.

The CDR3 sequence is CASSARDRGRHEQYF. CDR3 nucleotide sequence: TGTGCCAGCAGTGCGAGGGACAGGGGGCGTCACGAGCAGTACTTC. The chain links TRBV2 to TRBJ2-7; TRBD1 aligns across 12 bases. Germline V gene sequence: CDR1 SNHLY, CDR2 FYNNEI. The V gene end was trimmed by 4 bases and the J gene end by 5 bases; junction bases not matched to a gene: 6. CDR3 length: 15 residues.

The chain employs TRBV4-3 and TRBJ2-7, with D uncertain. V lost 0 bases, J lost 3 bases, and 12 bases lay in between. The germline V gene encodes CDR1 LGHNA and CDR2 YSLEER. The CDR3 runs to 15 residues. This CDR3 is CASSQEWSRNYEQYF. For the CDR3, the DNA is TGCGCCAGCAGCCAAGAATGGTCGCGGAACTACGAGCAGTACTTC.

The chain recombines TRBV9 with TRBJ1-4; possible D gene TRBD1, 5 bases. With 4 bases removed from V and 5 bases from J, the gap between germline ends came to 15 bases. CDR1 is SGDLS, CDR2 YYNGEE, per germline. The CDR3 loop spans 15 amino acids. The CDR3: CASSPREGRNEKLFF. The CDR3 DNA reads as TGTGCCAGCAGCCCGAGGGAGGGGCGGAATGAAAAACTGTTTTTT.

This chain links TRBV18 with TRBJ1-5; 9 bases match TRBD1. V shed 3 bases and J 9 bases; nucleotides not matched to a gene: 9. This CDR3 is built from 15 residues. Germline-derived CDR1 and CDR2 are KGHSH and LQKENI. CDR3 loop: CASSPGTGRVGPQHF. For the CDR3, the DNA is TGTGCCAGCTCACCGGGGACAGGGAGAGTGGGGCCCCAGCATTTT.

The chain combines TRBV11-1 with TRBJ2-1; no clear D. V was clipped by 5 bases and J by 9 bases, with 23 bases between them. The CDR3 is made up of 16 amino acids. Looked up from germline, CDR1 is SGHAT and CDR2 is FQDESV (reference sequence). The CDR3, as DNA: TGTGCCAGCAGCCCTCCTCGCAGGTCCGCGTCTGGTGAGCAGTTCTTC. Its translation is CASSPPRRSASGEQFF.